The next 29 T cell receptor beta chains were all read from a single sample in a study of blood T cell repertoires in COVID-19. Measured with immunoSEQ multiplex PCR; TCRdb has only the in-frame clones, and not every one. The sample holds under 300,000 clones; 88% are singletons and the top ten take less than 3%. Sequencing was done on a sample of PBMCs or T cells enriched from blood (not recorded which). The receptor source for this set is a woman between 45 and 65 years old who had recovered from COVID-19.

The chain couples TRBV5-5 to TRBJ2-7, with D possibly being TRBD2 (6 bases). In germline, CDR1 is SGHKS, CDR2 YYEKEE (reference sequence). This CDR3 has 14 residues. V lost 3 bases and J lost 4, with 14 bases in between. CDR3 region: CASSSNARGYEQYF. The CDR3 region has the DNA TGTGCCAGCAGCTCTAACGCGCGGGGATACGAGCAGTACTTC.

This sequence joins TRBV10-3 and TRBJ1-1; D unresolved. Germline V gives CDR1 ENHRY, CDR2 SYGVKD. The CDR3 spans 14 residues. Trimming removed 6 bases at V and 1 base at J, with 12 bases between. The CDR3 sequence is CAIRQVAKNTEAFF. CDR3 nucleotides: TGTGCCATCAGGCAGGTGGCGAAGAACACTGAAGCTTTCTTT.

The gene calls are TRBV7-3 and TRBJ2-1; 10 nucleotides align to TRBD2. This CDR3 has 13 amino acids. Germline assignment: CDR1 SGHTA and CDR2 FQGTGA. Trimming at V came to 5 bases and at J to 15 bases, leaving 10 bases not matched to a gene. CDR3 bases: TGTGCCAGCAGCCCCAACCTAGCGGGAGTTCTGTTCTTC. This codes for CASSPNLAGVLFF.

The CDR3: CASSPTGLSTDTQYF. CDR3 bases: TGTGCCAGCAGCCCGACAGGTCTTAGCACAGATACGCAGTATTTT. This chain uses TRBV3-1 (or the pseudogene TRBV3-2) with TRBJ2-3, with D tentatively TRBD1 (6 bases). This CDR3 region has 15 residues. CDR1 is LGHDT, CDR2 YNNKEL, per germline (reference sequence). V was cut by 4 bases and J by 0 bases, with 11 bases left in between.

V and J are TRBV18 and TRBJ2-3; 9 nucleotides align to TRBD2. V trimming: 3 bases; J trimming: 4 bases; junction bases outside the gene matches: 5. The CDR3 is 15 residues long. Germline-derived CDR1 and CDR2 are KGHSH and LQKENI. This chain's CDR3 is CASSPRREGPDTQYF. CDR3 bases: TGTGCCAGCTCACCTCGGCGGGAGGGGCCAGATACGCAGTATTTT.

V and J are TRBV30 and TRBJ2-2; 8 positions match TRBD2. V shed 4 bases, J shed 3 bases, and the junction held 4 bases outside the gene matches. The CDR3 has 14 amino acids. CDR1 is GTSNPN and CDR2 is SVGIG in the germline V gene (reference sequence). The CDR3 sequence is CAWKTSGYTGELFF. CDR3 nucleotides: TGTGCCTGGAAAACTAGCGGTTACACCGGGGAGCTGTTTTTT.

The CDR3 bases are TGTGCCAGCAGCTTAGTTGTAGGACAGGGTTCCTATGGCTACACCTTC. Protein sequence: CASSLVVGQGSYGYTF. The chain employs TRBV7-2 and TRBJ1-2, with 8 bases aligning to TRBD1. Germline V gene lookup returns CDR1 SGHTA and CDR2 FQGNSA. The ends lost 1 base at V and 4 bases at J; junction bases unmatched: 8. The CDR3 is 16 amino acids.

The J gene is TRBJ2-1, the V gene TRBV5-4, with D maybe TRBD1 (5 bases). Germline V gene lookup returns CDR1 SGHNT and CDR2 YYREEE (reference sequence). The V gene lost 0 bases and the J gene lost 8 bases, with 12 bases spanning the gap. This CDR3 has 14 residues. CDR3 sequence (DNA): TGTGCCAGCAGCTTGGGTCAGGGTTTCGATGAGCAGTTCTTC. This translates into CASSLGQGFDEQFF.

CDR3 amino acids: CASSSRDRVSTDTQYF. CDR3 DNA: TGTGCCAGCAGCTCCCGGGACAGGGTTAGCACAGATACGCAGTATTTT. The chain employs TRBV11-2 and TRBJ2-3; the match to TRBD1 covers 9 bases. This CDR3 contains 16 residues. Trimming removed 4 bases from V and 0 bases from J; junction bases left unmatched: 5. Germline values: CDR1 SGHAT, CDR2 FQNNGV.

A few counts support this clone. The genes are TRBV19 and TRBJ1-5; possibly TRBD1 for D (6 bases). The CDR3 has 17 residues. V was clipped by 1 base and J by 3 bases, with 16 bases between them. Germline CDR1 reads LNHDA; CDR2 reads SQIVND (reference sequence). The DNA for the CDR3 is TGTGCCAGTAGTATAGCAATTCTGGACAGCTACAATCAGCCCCAGCATTTT. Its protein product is CASSIAILDSYNQPQHF.

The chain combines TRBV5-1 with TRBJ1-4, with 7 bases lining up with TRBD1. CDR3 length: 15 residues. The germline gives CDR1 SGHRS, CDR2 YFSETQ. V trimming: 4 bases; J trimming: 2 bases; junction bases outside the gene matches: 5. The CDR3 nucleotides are TGCGCCAGCAGCCTTCAGGGGGGCACTAATGAAAAACTGTTTTTT. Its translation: CASSLQGGTNEKLFF.

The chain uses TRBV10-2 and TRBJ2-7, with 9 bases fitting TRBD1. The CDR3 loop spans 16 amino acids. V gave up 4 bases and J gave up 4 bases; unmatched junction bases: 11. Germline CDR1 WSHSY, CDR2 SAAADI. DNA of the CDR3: TGCGCCAGCAGTGGAAAGGAGCGGACAGGGGTATACGAGCAGTACTTC. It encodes CASSGKERTGVYEQYF.

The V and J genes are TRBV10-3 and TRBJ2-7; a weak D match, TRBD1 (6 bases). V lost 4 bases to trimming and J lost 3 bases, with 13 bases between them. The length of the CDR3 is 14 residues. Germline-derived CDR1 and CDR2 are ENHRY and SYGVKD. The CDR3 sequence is CAISGRDISYEQYF. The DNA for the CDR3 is TGTGCCATCAGTGGCCGGGACATCAGCTACGAGCAGTACTTC.

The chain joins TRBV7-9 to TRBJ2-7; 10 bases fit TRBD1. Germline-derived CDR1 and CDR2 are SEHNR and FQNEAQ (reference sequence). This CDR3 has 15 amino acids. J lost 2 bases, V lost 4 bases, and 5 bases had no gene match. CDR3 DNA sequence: TGTGCCAGCAGCTGGAGACAGGGGGCACCCTACGAGCAGTACTTC. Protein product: CASSWRQGAPYEQYF.

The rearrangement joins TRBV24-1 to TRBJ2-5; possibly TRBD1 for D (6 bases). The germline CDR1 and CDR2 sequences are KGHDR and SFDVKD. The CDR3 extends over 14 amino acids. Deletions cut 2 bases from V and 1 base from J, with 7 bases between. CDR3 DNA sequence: TGTGCCACCAGTGATTGGACAGCCCAAGAGACCCAGTACTTC. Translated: CATSDWTAQETQYF.

This CDR3 is CASRTGGGEKLFF. The CDR3 nucleotides read TGCGCCAGCAGGACAGGGGGCGGCGAAAAACTGTTTTTT. This chain links TRBV5-1 with TRBJ1-4; 10 nucleotides match TRBD1. CDR1 is SGHRS and CDR2 is YFSETQ in the germline V gene. The CDR3 covers 13 residues. The J segment lost 8 bases and the V segment lost 5 bases, leaving 3 bases of the junction unmatched.

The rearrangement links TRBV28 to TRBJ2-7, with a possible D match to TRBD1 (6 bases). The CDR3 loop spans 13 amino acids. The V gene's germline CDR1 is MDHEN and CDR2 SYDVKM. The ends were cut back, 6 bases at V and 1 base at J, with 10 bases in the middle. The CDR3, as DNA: TGTGCCAGCAGAGCGACAGGTTCCTACGAGCAGTACTTC. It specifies CASRATGSYEQYF.

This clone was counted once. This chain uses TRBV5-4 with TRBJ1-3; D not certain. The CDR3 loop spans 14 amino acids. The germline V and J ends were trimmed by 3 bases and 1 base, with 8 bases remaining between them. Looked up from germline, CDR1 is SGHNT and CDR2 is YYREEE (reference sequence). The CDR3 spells CASSSGGSGNTIYF. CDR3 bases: TGTGCCAGCAGCTCAGGAGGATCTGGAAACACCATATATTTT. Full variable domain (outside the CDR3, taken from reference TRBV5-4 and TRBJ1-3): ETGVTQSPTHLIKTRGQQVTLRCSSQSGHNTVSWYQQALGQGPQFIFQYYREEENGRGNFPPRFSGLQFPNYSSELNVNALELDDSALYLCASSSGGSGNTIYFGEGSWLTVV.

The CDR3 nucleotides read TGTGCCAGCTCACCGACAGCAACTAATGAAAAACTGTTTTTT. It encodes CASSPTATNEKLFF. The chain carries TRBV18 and TRBJ1-4; possibly TRBD1 for D (5 bases). The V end lost 3 bases, the J end lost 0 bases, and 5 bases lay between the germline ends. This CDR3 is built from 14 residues. Per the germline V gene, CDR1 is KGHSH and CDR2 is LQKENI.

The CDR3 DNA follows: TGTGCCAGCAGTCGACAGGGGTATCAGCCCCAGCATTTT. Residues: CASSRQGYQPQHF. The chain carries TRBV2 and TRBJ1-5; 8 bases map to TRBD1. The V gene's germline CDR1 is SNHLY and CDR2 FYNNEI. Losses at the gene ends were 5 bases for V and 5 bases for J; bases not matched to a gene: 2. The CDR3 loop spans 13 amino acids.

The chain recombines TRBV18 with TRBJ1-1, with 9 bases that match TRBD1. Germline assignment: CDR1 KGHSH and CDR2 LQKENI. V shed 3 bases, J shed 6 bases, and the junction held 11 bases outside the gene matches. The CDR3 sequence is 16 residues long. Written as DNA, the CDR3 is TGTGCCAGCTCACCCCAAAGATTACAGGGGGCAGCTGAAGCTTTCTTT. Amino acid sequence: CASSPQRLQGAAEAFF.

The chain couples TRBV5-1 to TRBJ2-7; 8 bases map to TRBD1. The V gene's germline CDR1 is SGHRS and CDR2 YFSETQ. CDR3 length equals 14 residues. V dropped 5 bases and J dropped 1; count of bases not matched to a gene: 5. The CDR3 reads CASRSDRGSYEQYF. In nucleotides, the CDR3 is TGCGCCAGCAGATCCGACAGGGGTTCCTACGAGCAGTACTTC.

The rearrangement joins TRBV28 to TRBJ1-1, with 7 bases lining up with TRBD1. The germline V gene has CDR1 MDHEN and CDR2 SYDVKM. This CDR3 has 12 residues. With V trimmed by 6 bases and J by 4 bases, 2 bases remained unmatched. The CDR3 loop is CASSQGGTEAFF. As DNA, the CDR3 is TGTGCCAGCAGCCAGGGGGGCACTGAAGCTTTCTTT.

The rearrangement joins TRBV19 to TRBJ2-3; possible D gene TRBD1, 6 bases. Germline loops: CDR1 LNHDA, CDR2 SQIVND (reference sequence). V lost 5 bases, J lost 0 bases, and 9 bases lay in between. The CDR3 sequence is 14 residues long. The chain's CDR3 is CASSFQGSTDTQYF. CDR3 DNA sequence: TGTGCCAGTAGTTTCCAGGGGAGCACAGATACGCAGTATTTT.

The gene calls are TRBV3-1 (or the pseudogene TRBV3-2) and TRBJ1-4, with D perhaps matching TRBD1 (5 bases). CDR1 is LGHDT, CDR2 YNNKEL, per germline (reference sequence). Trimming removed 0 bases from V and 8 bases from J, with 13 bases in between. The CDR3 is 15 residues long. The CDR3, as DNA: TGTGCCAGCAGCCAAGATGGGCAGGGTAGAGAAAAACTGTTTTTT. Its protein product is CASSQDGQGREKLFF.

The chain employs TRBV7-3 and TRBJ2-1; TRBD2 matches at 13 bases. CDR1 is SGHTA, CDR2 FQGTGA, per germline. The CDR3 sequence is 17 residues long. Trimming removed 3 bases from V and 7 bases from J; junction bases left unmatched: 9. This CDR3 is CASSLGTSGASGNEQFF. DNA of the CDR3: TGTGCCAGCAGCTTGGGGACTAGCGGGGCCTCCGGGAATGAGCAGTTCTTC.

The CDR3 loop is CASSSLMNTEAFF. Here the CDR3 DNA reads TGTGCCAGCAGCTCACTCATGAACACTGAAGCTTTCTTT. The V and J genes are TRBV6-2 or TRBV6-3 and TRBJ1-1, with no clear D. V was cut by 6 bases and J by 0 bases, with 8 bases left in between. Germline assignment: CDR1 MNHEY and CDR2 SVGEGT. CDR3 length equals 13 residues.

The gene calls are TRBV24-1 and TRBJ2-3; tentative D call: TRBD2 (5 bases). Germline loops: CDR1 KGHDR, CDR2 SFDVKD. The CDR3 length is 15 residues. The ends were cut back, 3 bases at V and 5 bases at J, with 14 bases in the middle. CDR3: CATSDPRVNEDTQYF. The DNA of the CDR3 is TGTGCCACCAGTGATCCGCGGGTCAACGAAGATACGCAGTATTTT.

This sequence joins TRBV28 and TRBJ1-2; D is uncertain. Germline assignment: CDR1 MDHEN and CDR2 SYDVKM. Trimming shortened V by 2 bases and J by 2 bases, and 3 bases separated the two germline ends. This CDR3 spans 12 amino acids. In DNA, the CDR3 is TGTGCCAGCAGTTTAGTAAACTATGGCTACACCTTC. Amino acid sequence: CASSLVNYGYTF.